These 5 T cell receptor beta chains originate from one sample sequenced in a study of T cell clonality in common variable immunodeficiency. Libraries were prepared by immunoSEQ multiplex PCR; TCRdb keeps only in-frame clonotypes and omits some of them. The sample includes 35,000 to 50,000 clones, none of them occurring once. Input material: peripheral blood mononuclear cells. These TCRs come from a person between 18 and 75 years old in good health.

This clone was picked up many times. The CDR3 extends 3 residues past the end of the read, so its final part is completed from the germline J gene. The chain couples TRBV20-1 to TRBJ1-1; 8 bases match TRBD1. There are 13 residues in the CDR3. Germline values: CDR1 DFQATT, CDR2 SNEGSKA (reference sequence). The DNA read from the CDR3 is TGCAGTGCTATCGGGACAGGTCTTCTGTGG. It encodes CSAIGTGLLW. The entire CDR3 protein is CSAIGTGLLWAFF.

This clone came up many times. From the germline J gene comes the end of the CDR3, since the read stops 3 residues before it. The rearrangement joins TRBV7-3 to TRBJ2-2, with TRBD2 matching 13 bases. The V gene end was trimmed by 5 bases and the J gene end by 6 bases; junction bases not matched to a gene: 6. CDR3 length equals 16 residues. Germline V lookup: CDR1 SGHTA, CDR2 FQGTGA. CDR3 DNA (partial): TGTGCCAGCAGCCCGCGGACTAGCGGGAGCTCCGGGGAG. Protein sequence: CASSPRTSGSSGE. The full CDR3 protein is CASSPRTSGSSGELFF.

This clone appeared many times. The read gets to within 3 residues of the CDR3 end, and the germline J gene fills in the rest. V and J are TRBV28 and TRBJ2-7; perhaps TRBD2 as D (7 bases). The CDR3 runs 18 residues. Germline-derived CDR1 and CDR2 are MDHEN and SYDVKM. V dropped 7 bases and J dropped 0 bases, with 25 bases sitting between them. The CDR3 spells CASKEGGFEGKSSYEQYF. CDR3 DNA, as far as it was read: TGTGCCAGCAAGGAGGGGGGGTTCGAAGGGAAAAGCTCCTACGAG. The complete variable domain, with remaining parts taken from reference TRBV28 and TRBJ2-7, reads DVKVTQSSRYLVKRTGEKVFLECVQDMDHENMFWYRQDPGLGLRLIYFSYDVKMKEKGDIPEGYSVSREKKERFSLILESASTNQTSMYLCASKEGGFEGKSSYEQYFGPGTRLTVT.

There are many counts of this clone. The read falls 3 residues short of the CDR3 end, and the missing part is taken from the germline J gene. The chain has TRBV6-1 and TRBJ1-1; TRBD1 aligns across 7 bases. This CDR3 is built from 14 residues. Germline lookup yields CDR1 MNHNS and CDR2 SASEGT. CDR3 sequence reads: CASSELRTGGAAFF. The CDR3 bases that were read are TGTGCCAGCAGTGAGCTCCGGACAGGCGGCGCC.

This clone was detected a few times. One end of the junction does not line up with germline, which may come from a read error. The CDR3 extends 3 residues past the end of the read, so its final part is completed from the germline J gene. Different DNA sequences within this sample yield the same CDR3. V gene TRBV20-1 combines with J gene TRBJ1-2; D might be TRBD1 (5 bases). This CDR3 is built from 12 residues. In germline, CDR1 is DFQATT, CDR2 SNEGSKA (reference sequence). The DNA read from the CDR3 is TGCAGTGCGAGAGAAGGGGCGAGTGGA. It translates to CSAREGASG. The CDR3 in full is CSAREGASGYTF.